Shown below are 8 T cell receptor beta chains from a single sample sequenced in a study of T cells after yellow fever vaccination. TCRdb itself ran the 5' RACE reads through MiXCR, one entry per CDR3 protein. The table lists under 550,000 distinct CDR3 sequences, 20% to 25% of them singletons. This sample comprised PBMCs, obtained about 21 days after the first yellow fever vaccination. The receptors were sampled from a man between 18 and 35 years old who received the YFV17D yellow fever vaccine.

J is TRBJ1-4 and V is TRBV6-1; possible D gene TRBD1, 5 bases. This CDR3 spans 15 amino acids. Trimming removed 6 bases from V and 0 bases from J, with 11 bases in between. Germline CDR1 MNHNS, CDR2 SASEGT. This chain's CDR3 is CASRNWGATNEKLFF. The CDR3 DNA reads TGTGCCAGCAGGAATTGGGGGGCAACTAATGAAAAACTGTTTTTT.

This clonotype has a handful of counts. This chain uses TRBV6-4 with TRBJ2-1; TRBD1 is a possible D gene (6 bases). The CDR3 has 15 residues. V lost 2 bases, J lost 11 bases, and 19 bases lay in between. CDR1 MRHNA and CDR2 SNTAGT come from the germline V gene. This CDR3 is CASSDDSYTGMKQFF. The CDR3 nucleotides are TGTGCCAGCAGTGACGATTCATACACAGGGATGAAGCAGTTCTTC.

Only a few counts were recorded for this clonotype. V usage is TRBV11-3 and J usage is TRBJ2-2; D unresolved. The CDR3 sequence is 15 residues long. CDR1 is SGHNT, CDR2 YENEEA, per germline. V lost 0 bases to trimming and J lost 3 bases, with 8 bases between them. The DNA of the CDR3 is TGTGCCAGCAGCTTAGAATCGACCTACACCGGGGAGCTGTTTTTT. Residues: CASSLESTYTGELFF.

This clonotype has a handful of counts. The CDR3 region has the DNA TGTGCCAGCAGTCGGACCCATTCCGAGCAGTACGTC. Its protein product is CASSRTHSEQYV. The chain combines TRBV12-3 or TRBV12-4 with TRBJ2-7, with D unclear. Trimming pared 5 bases from V and 6 bases from J, leaving 11 bases between. The CDR3 contains 12 residues.

A few counts support this clonotype. The chain is built from TRBV6-2 or TRBV6-3 and TRBJ2-7, with 7 bases identical to TRBD1. This CDR3 is 13 amino acids long. With V trimmed by 6 bases and J by 9 bases, 11 bases remained unmatched. Germline CDR1 is MNHEY and CDR2 is SVGEGT. CDR3 in DNA: TGTGCCAGCAGACCCCCGGGACAGCGCCGGCAGTACTTC. This gives the protein CASRPPGQRRQYF.

This chain connects TRBV20-1 to TRBJ1-2, with D hard to call. The V and J ends lost 4 bases and 0 bases respectively, with 9 bases between them. The CDR3 loop spans 13 amino acids. Looked up from germline, CDR1 is DFQATT and CDR2 is SNEGSKA (reference sequence). The CDR3 loop is CSATMPANYGYTF. The CDR3 DNA reads as TGCAGTGCTACCATGCCCGCTAACTATGGCTACACCTTC.

The V call is TRBV23-1, the J call TRBJ1-5, with unresolved D. TRBV23-1 is classed as an ORF, of uncertain function. The length of the CDR3 is 13 residues. The ends were cut back, 4 bases at V and 6 bases at J, with 10 bases in the middle. The CDR3 DNA follows: TGCGCCAGCAGTCCCCACGGCCGTCAGCCCCAGCATTTT. Its translation: CASSPHGRQPQHF.

CDR3 nucleotide sequence: TGCAGCGCCGACAGGGCAGGAACCGAGACCCAGTACTTC. Protein: CSADRAGTETQYF. The V gene is TRBV29-1, the J gene TRBJ2-5, with 7 bases matching TRBD1. The V gene end was trimmed by 7 bases and the J gene end by 5 bases; junction bases not matched to a gene: 10. The CDR3 sequence is 13 residues long. Looked up from germline, CDR1 is SQVTM and CDR2 is ANQGSEA.